Sequencing of this TCR beta chain was carried out in a study of cytomegalovirus exposure and HLA in healthy donors (dated by TCRdb to the late 2010s). Context from the whole study: According to an earlier analysis of 550 to 700 of the donors, roughly 180 million T cells yielded over 100 million unique TCR beta sequences and more than 250 Gb of sequence data. An early release that covered around 590 HLA-typed donors contained approximately 320 gigabases of sequencing data and 85 million to 100 million unique TCR sequences. Among the approximately 400 genotyped donors, about 85% belonged to the genetic ancestry cluster associated with self-reported Caucasian donors. The aim of the study was to test whether cataloging public T cell receptors could identify signatures of past pathogen exposure. The study used immunosequencing to profile the T cell repertoires of several hundred subjects and linked those repertoires to cytomegalovirus serostatus. Along with the approximately 650-subject first cohort, a separate validation cohort of about 110 different subjects was used. To predict cytomegalovirus infection status, the study combined high-throughput TCR immunosequencing, statistical association of individual TCRs with disease status, and machine learning. A later analysis re-examined previously published TCR beta repertoires from around 670 donors and added high-resolution HLA genotyping to investigate patterns of TCR occurrence. Rather than using new phenotypic data, the later analysis identified candidate immune exposures from TCR beta sequences and from how often those sequences occurred across donors. An earlier analysis of fewer than 700 of the donors applied high-throughput TCR beta sequencing to assess whether each TCR beta V gene segment acted as functional or pseudogenic. Alongside the repertoire data, information on donor age, sex, ethnicity and CMV serostatus was compiled. A later genetic analysis used genome-wide SNP genotypes for about 65% of the roughly 700 donors, treating that subset as a discovery cohort. Every repertoire in the discovery cohort had been generated on one and the same sequencing platform. Class I and class II HLA loci were covered by the typing at four-digit resolution. Typing coverage varied by locus: roughly 620-630 donors for A, B, C, DRB1 and DQB1; roughly 560 for DQA1; about 570 for DPA1; 400 to 480 for DPB1. A handful of DR-DQ haplotypes were treated as single units for association and clustering because of strong linkage in the cohort. Across some 400 genotyped donors of the cohort, an average of roughly 250,000 unique TCR beta nucleotide sequences per donor were sequenced, and roughly 20% of those sequences were non-productive. Study-wide findings and limitations: This cohort had only TCR beta chains sequenced, and the lack of alpha or paired-chain data limited which features could be detected. A group of highly shared sequence variants was considered likely to be a technical artifact of the sequencing pipeline. A later analysis associated 15,000 to 20,000 TCR beta sequences with specific HLA alleles at a false discovery rate of 0.05. The only immune exposure information available for the cohort was CMV serostatus. In vitro tests confirmed that a few of the cytomegalovirus-associated TCR beta chains recognize cytomegalovirus antigens. In an earlier analysis of under 600 of the donors, most TCR beta V segments were observed in productive rearrangements about 90% or about 30% of the time, broadly matching IMGT annotations. In a later genetic analysis, fewer N-insertions in productive TCRs were reported among donors in an Asian-associated ancestry cluster than the approximately 670-donor mean. V-gene and J-gene trimming of TCR beta chains was associated with a missense DCLRE1C variant in a later genetic analysis, and the association was replicated in an independent cohort. While some public TCRs were present in many individuals, most TCR sequences turned up only very rarely across donors. When HLA alleles, especially DR and DQ, strongly co-occurred, TCR associations were difficult to assign to individual alleles. Sequencing depth was assumed to be roughly uniform across donors in the presence/absence analyses, though that assumption may not hold. In a later analysis, TCR association rates were found to vary across HLA loci, with the most associated TCRs seen for DRB1 alleles and the fewest for HLA-C alleles. Linkage disequilibrium might explain the correlated functional status among segregating V segments, but an unknown experimental factor could not be ruled out. In a later analysis, HLA-associated TCR beta chains showed more clonal expansion and lower generation probabilities than non-associated chains that were equally common. In both the original and validation cohorts, the classifier was reported to diagnose cytomegalovirus status with high specificity and sensitivity. Several of the top co-occurrence clusters appeared to be linked to parvovirus B19, influenza, CMV and Epstein-Barr virus, according to a later analysis. In a later analysis, most CMV-associated TCR beta chains were found to appear HLA-restricted, with HLA associations seemingly driven largely by CMV exposure. It was suggested by the authors that the approach could potentially be generalized to other disease states and immunological phenotypes. A further reported finding was that TCR beta sequences accurately predicted the HLA-A and HLA-B alleles for most subjects in the first cohort. About 17 rarely observed V segments, including chromosome 9 orphons, were excluded from the earlier analysis of approximately 500 of the donors because counts were too low. In the study, about 150 TCR beta chains were listed as associated with cytomegalovirus. Some IMGT-functional V segments, including TRBV6-2 and TRBV6-3, could not be distinguished by the 87-base-pair reads and were therefore excluded. Because HLA typing was unavailable for some donors at each locus, only the typed subset was used in association tests.

The cohort comprised around 690 healthy bone marrow donors. At the time of sampling, every cohort member was nominally healthy, though immune exposures that went unrecorded were likely present. CMV serostatus was recorded as positive for 250 to 300 and negative for about 50% of the 666 cohort members, whereas no CMV serostatus was recorded for the donor in question. A peripheral blood sample was collected from each donor, and TCR beta sequencing was performed on peripheral blood mononuclear cells. Genomic DNA extraction from the blood cell samples was performed with the Qiagen DNeasy Blood Extraction Kit. V ends up 1 base short and J 0 bases short, with an unmatched junction base count of 1. The germline V gene encodes CDR1 LGHNT and CDR2 FRNRAP. From cysteine to phenylalanine, the CDR3 is 16 amino acids long. Only the CDR3 DNA stays, 48 bases, in frame from base 1. In this sample, this clone turned up once. Its specific antigen is unknown. It has no much larger one-base neighbor in the sample; base qualities were not kept.

Libraries were constructed by the immunoSEQ multiplex PCR assay. A mixture of 60 forward primers for TCR Vbeta segments and 13 reverse primers for TCR Jbeta segments was used in the multiplex PCR. Amplification of the CDR3 region of rearranged TCR beta genes was performed with a multiplex PCR assay on genomic DNA. On the Illumina HiSeq System, the amplified TCR beta libraries were sequenced as 87-base-pair reads. Regarding the original processing steps: A later analysis counted about 80 million unique TCR beta chains across the 670 or so repertoires, and about 10 million of these chains were shared by at least two donors. Raw reads were error-corrected and collapsed into unique sequences by a nearest-neighbor algorithm in which closely related sequences were merged to remove PCR and sequencing errors. Alignment of CDR3 sequences to IMGT reference sequences was used to assign V, D and J gene segments. For a sequence to be retained, a match of at least six nucleotides was required to both a V gene segment and a J gene segment. A rearrangement counted as productive if the CDR3 had no stop codons and remained in frame with V and J, and every other rearrangement counted as non-productive. Following IMGT convention, CDR3 was defined as the stretch from the second conserved V-encoded cysteine to the conserved J-encoded phenylalanine. The earlier analysis of about 590 of the donors excluded sequences that lacked an unambiguous match to a single V gene segment. In an earlier analysis of approximately 590 of the donors, a V segment was called functional when productive rearrangements were above 56.7%, and segregating when the standard deviation between donors exceeded 5%. A statistical classification framework was developed to diagnose cytomegalovirus status using the catalog of TCR beta chain sequences. V and J gene assignment, in a later analysis, came from comparing TCR nucleotide sequences with IMGT/GENE-DB human TR gene sequences. A later analysis assigned CDR3 sequences and most-parsimonious VDJ recombination scenarios with the TCRdist pipeline. In a later analysis, each TCR beta chain was defined by its CDR3 amino acid sequence together with its V-gene family, and reads lacking a unique V-gene family were excluded. In a later analysis, approximately 640 highly shared, low-generation-probability nucleotide sequences were removed to address suspected cross-contamination and a sequencing artifact. A later analysis calculated a clonal expansion index for each public chain from normalized within-repertoire ranks of inferred template counts. Generation probabilities in a later analysis came from a VDJ recombination model fitted to out-of-frame rearrangements, and those results were checked against IGoR. In a later analysis, hypergeometric tests were used to score TCR-TCR, TCR-HLA and TCR-CMV co-occurrence, with a repertoire-size bias correction applied to TCR pairs. False discovery rates were estimated in a later analysis by permuting HLA or CMV assignments 20 times. In a later analysis, co-occurring TCRs were grouped using DBSCAN, and TCRdist sequence similarity was added for clustering within HLA-allele-positive subsets. Co-occurrence clustering excluded repertoires with fewer than 30,000 or more than 120,000 public chains, plus five with anomalous nucleotide sharing. TCRdb provides this immuneACCESS table in a form limited to in-frame rearrangements. Some clones are lacking; in checked studies, under half of them reflect an unresolved V gene, and why the rest are absent is not known. The DNA gave D and trimming, while V, J and clone size come from that table. The sample profile shows about 130,000 clones; 65% to 70% of them were found once. Around 1.6% of the sample belongs to the ten largest clones.

The chain links TRBV12-5 with TRBJ2-1, with 9 bases aligning to TRBD2. Material: PBMCs. The origin of this receptor is a human donor in good health. The CDR3 protein: CASGLGLAASYNEQFF. The sequenced DNA: TGTGCTAGTGGTTTGGGACTAGCGGCCTCCTACAATGAGCAGTTCTTC.